One TCR beta chain is described in this entry. The antigen is unknown. This specimen comes from a study of cytomegalovirus exposure and HLA in healthy donors. Study overall: Caucasian-associated ancestry cluster membership applied to just over 80% of 300 to 450 genotyped donors.

PCR employed 60 Vbeta and 13 Jbeta primers. Original methodology: In a later analysis, roughly 10 million of some 80 million unique beta chains occurred in at least two donors. Only in-frame clones appear in the TCRdb table, and some are missing; sequencing was by immunoSEQ multiplex PCR. The V and J calls and clone size were taken over from that table, and D and trimming were inferred from the DNA. The table has 110,000 to 150,000 clones, around 74% seen once. V gave up 6 bases and J gave up 1 base, with 13 bases separating them. The CDR3 has 15 residues. Germline V gene data show CDR1 as MNHEY and CDR2 as SMNVEV (reference sequence). General study points: Cytomegalovirus association was assigned to over 150 TCR beta chains.

Sequencing was done on a sample of PBMCs. The chain joins TRBV27 to TRBJ1-5, with D tentatively TRBD1 (5 bases). The receptor's source is a man between 18 and 35 years old in good health and CMV-seropositive. In DNA, the CDR3 is TGTGCCAGCAGCCTCGGGGGGAGAAGCAATCAGCCCCAGCATTTT. This codes for CASSLGGRSNQPQHF.